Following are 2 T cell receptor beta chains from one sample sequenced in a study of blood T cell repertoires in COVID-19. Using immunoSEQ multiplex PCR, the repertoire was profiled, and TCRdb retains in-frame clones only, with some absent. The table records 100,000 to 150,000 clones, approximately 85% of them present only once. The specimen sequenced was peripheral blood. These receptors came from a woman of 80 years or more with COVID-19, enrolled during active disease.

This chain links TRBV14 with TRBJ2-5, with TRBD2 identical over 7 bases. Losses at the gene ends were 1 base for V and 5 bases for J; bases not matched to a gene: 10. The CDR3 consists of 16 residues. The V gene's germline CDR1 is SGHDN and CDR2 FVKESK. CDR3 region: CASSQGVGGRGETQYF. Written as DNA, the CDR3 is TGTGCCAGCAGCCAAGGGGTCGGCGGGAGAGGCGAGACCCAGTACTTC.

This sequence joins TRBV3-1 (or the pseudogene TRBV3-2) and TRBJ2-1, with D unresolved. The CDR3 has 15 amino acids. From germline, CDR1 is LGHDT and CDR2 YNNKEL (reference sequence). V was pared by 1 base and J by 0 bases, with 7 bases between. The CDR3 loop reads CASSQATSSYNEQFF. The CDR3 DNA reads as TGTGCCAGCAGCCAAGCTACGAGCTCCTACAATGAGCAGTTCTTC.